These T cell receptor beta chains were read from a single sample in a study of T cells in Graves' hyperthyroidism and ophthalmopathy. TCRdb processed the multiplex PCR reads anew with MiXCR; each CDR3 protein has one entry. The sample shows around 600,000 distinct CDR3 sequences, 13% to 15% of them seen only once. Material: blood. These TCRs come from a woman between 18 and 29 years old with Graves' ophthalmopathy. The CDR3 runs from the conserved cysteine through the conserved F or W.

v_call	cdr3_length	cdr3_aa
TRBV6-1	14	CASSPSGPEDEQFF
TRBV13	17	CASSGKSGRTVGDTQYF
TRBV6-1	15	CASSPGGFSSCEQYF
TRBV24-1	14	CATSGLANTGELFF
TRBV9	15	CASSPLVAEGDEQFF
TRBV7-3	14	CASSPGQGRNEQFF
TRBV2	13	CASSASGNTEAFF
TRBV7-3	13	CASSLTPADTQYF
TRBV5-5	15	CASSLAVSVNTEAFF
TRBV6-1	16	CASGLRQADSNQPQHF
TRBV29-1	11	CSVELAGTQYF
TRBV9	15	CASSGDPRANYGYTF
TRBV27	16	CASSLSQISGANVLTF
TRBV3-1	14	CASSQQAVGSEAFF
TRBV27	13	CASSLYPPYEQYF
TRBV29-1	14	CSVLPGQGRETQCF
TRBV20-1	13	CSARTGNEETQYF
TRBV6-6	14	CASSYYRDQETQYF
TRBV2	16	CASSPGQGGTKNIQYF
TRBV20-1	16	CSARGRASSYNSPLHF
TRBV20-1	14	CSAPNPSVLYEQYF
TRBV6-1	15	CASSHDPGDNYGYTF